These 15 T cell receptor beta chains were sequenced from one sample in a study of OX40 agonist ivuxolimab in advanced cancers. Here immunoSEQ multiplex PCR was the method, and the copy in TCRdb shows in-frame clones only, minus some. The top ten hold around 1.9% of the sample, which has 55,000 to 70,000 clones, about nine tenths seen once. The material was CD4+ or CD8+ T cells sorted from blood, obtained in a trial of the OX40 agonist ivuxolimab. Receptors were obtained from an adult with an advanced solid tumor such as melanoma, head and neck, liver or kidney cancer.

The rearrangement uses TRBV2 and TRBJ2-1; 7 bases align to TRBD2. V lost 8 bases to trimming and J lost 4 bases; unmatched junction nucleotides: 5. The CDR3 sequence is 13 residues long. Germline lookup yields CDR1 SNHLY and CDR2 FYNNEI. The CDR3 DNA is TGTGCCAGCGTGTCGGGGGGTTACAATGAGCAGTTCTTC. Translated: CASVSGGYNEQFF.

The chain uses TRBV9 and TRBJ1-2; the D is unclear. This CDR3 contains 15 residues. Per germline, CDR1 SGDLS and CDR2 YYNGEE. V shed 0 bases and J shed 3 bases, with 12 bases lying between them. CDR3 in amino acids: CASSVGALEDYGYTF. CDR3 DNA: TGTGCCAGCAGCGTAGGGGCCCTGGAAGACTATGGCTACACCTTC.

V and J are TRBV28 and TRBJ2-7; possibly TRBD1 for D (6 bases). CDR1 is MDHEN, CDR2 SYDVKM, per germline. This CDR3 is built from 15 residues. The germline V and J ends were trimmed by 1 base and 4 bases, with 14 bases remaining between them. Here the CDR3 DNA reads TGTGCCAGCAGTTTATTAGGTTTGACAGGATACGAGCAGTACTTC. This sequence encodes CASSLLGLTGYEQYF.

This chain joins TRBV6-1 and TRBJ2-4; 8 nucleotides match TRBD1. The V gene's germline CDR1 is MNHNS and CDR2 SASEGT. There are 14 residues in the CDR3. V lost 7 bases to trimming and J lost 4 bases; unmatched junction nucleotides: 6. The chain's CDR3 is CASTSGQAKNIQYF. CDR3 nucleotides: TGTGCCAGCACCTCGGGACAGGCAAAAAACATTCAGTACTTC.

The J gene is TRBJ1-5, the V gene TRBV9, with TRBD1 as a possible D gene (5 bases). Germline V gene sequence: CDR1 SGDLS, CDR2 YYNGEE. The CDR3 is 15 amino acids. V was trimmed by 3 bases and J by 5 bases, leaving 15 bases between them. The CDR3 nucleotides are TGTGCCAGCAGCGGGGGAGGGACGGGCGATCAGCCCCAGCATTTT. The encoded protein is CASSGGGTGDQPQHF.

The CDR3 DNA is TGTGCCAGCTCACCGGGACAGGGGTACACCATATATTTT. Its protein is CASSPGQGYTIYF. The chain is built from TRBV18 and TRBJ1-3, with TRBD1 identical over 10 bases. Germline CDR1 reads KGHSH; CDR2 reads LQKENI. V lost 3 bases to trimming and J lost 8 bases; unmatched junction nucleotides: 1. This CDR3 contains 13 residues.

The V and J genes are TRBV6-6 and TRBJ2-7; 9 bases agree with TRBD1. The junction had 6 bases not matched to a gene; V was cut back by 8 bases and J by 1 base. The CDR3 runs 14 residues. Germline V CDR1 and CDR2: MNHNY, SVGAGI (reference sequence). CDR3 sequence reads: CASQDRGQSYEQYF. Written as DNA, the CDR3 is TGTGCCAGCCAGGACAGGGGCCAGTCCTACGAGCAGTACTTC.

The genes are TRBV10-3 and TRBJ2-4; TRBD2 might be the D (6 bases). The CDR3 totals 16 residues. Germline loops: CDR1 ENHRY, CDR2 SYGVKD. V was cut by 1 base and J by 6 bases, with 16 bases left in between. CDR3 amino acids: CAISEYGGGDGNIQYF. The CDR3 coding sequence is TGTGCCATCAGTGAGTACGGAGGAGGGGACGGAAACATTCAGTACTTC.

The chain is built from TRBV7-9 and TRBJ2-7; tentatively, D is TRBD1 (5 bases). Trimming shortened V by 7 bases and J by 6 bases, and 13 bases separated the two germline ends. Per the germline V gene, CDR1 is SEHNR and CDR2 is FQNEAQ (reference sequence). This CDR3 is 12 amino acids long. The CDR3 is CASTTGLIEQYF. CDR3 bases: TGTGCCAGCACCACAGGCCTCATCGAGCAGTACTTC.

Turning to this clone: At one end, the junction sequence differs from germline, possibly due to a read error. The gene calls are TRBV7-2 and TRBJ1-5; possible D gene TRBD1, 5 bases. CDR1 and CDR2 from the germline V gene are SGHTA and FQGNSA. The CDR3 is made up of 15 amino acids. Here the CDR3 DNA reads TGTGCCAGCAGCTTAGGAGGGAGGGGCAACCAGCCCCAGCATTTT. Amino acids: CASSLGGRGNQPQHF. The full variable domain, rest sourced from reference TRBV7-2 and TRBJ1-5, is GAGVSQSPSNKVTEKGKDVELRCDPISGHTALYWYRQSLGQGLEFLIYFQGNSAPDKSGLPSDRFSAERTGGSVSTLTIQRTQQEDSAVYLCASSLGGRGNQPQHFGDGTRLSIL.

V is TRBV27 and J is TRBJ1-6, with a weak D call TRBD1 (6 bases). There are 15 residues in the CDR3. The ends were cut back, 4 bases at V and 10 bases at J, with 17 bases in the middle. From germline, CDR1 is MNHEY and CDR2 SMNVEV (reference sequence). The CDR3 DNA reads TGTGCCAGCAGTTACCGTCGGGACAATCCCTCACCCCTCCACTTT. It is translated as CASSYRRDNPSPLHF.

The V gene is TRBV6-6, the J gene TRBJ2-2, with a possible D match to TRBD1 (6 bases). Trimming pared 4 bases from V and 1 base from J, leaving 10 bases between. CDR1 and CDR2 from the germline V gene are MNHNY and SVGAGI (reference sequence). This CDR3 has 15 residues. CDR3 sequence reads: CASSFPQGNTGELFF. CDR3 nucleotides: TGTGCCAGCAGTTTTCCACAGGGGAACACCGGGGAGCTGTTTTTT.

The CDR3 loop reads CASSSDVGYTF. The CDR3, as DNA: TGTGCCAGCAGCTCAGACGTTGGCTACACCTTC. This rearrangement joins TRBV5-5 to TRBJ1-2; no firm D call. This CDR3 is 11 amino acids long. V lost 3 bases and J 7 bases, leaving 7 bases between the germline ends. In germline, CDR1 is SGHKS, CDR2 YYEKEE (reference sequence).

The gene calls are TRBV9 and TRBJ2-2, with a possible D match to TRBD2 (7 bases). Per the germline V gene, CDR1 is SGDLS and CDR2 is YYNGEE. This CDR3 is 15 amino acids long. Trimming removed 4 bases from V and 6 bases from J, with 16 bases in between. The CDR3 DNA reads TGTGCCAGCAGCACGAGACCGGGGGGCGCCGGGGAGCTGTTTTTT. It encodes CASSTRPGGAGELFF.

V usage is TRBV28 and J usage is TRBJ2-7, with a weak D call TRBD2 (6 bases). V was shortened by 3 bases and J by 3 bases, with 12 bases between the two germline ends. This CDR3 region has 14 residues. CDR1 and CDR2 (germline): MDHEN, SYDVKM. This CDR3 is CASSFYGSSYEQYF. The CDR3 coding sequence is TGTGCCAGCAGTTTCTACGGGAGTAGCTACGAGCAGTACTTC.